This T cell receptor beta chain was captured by sequencing in a study of T cell changes during pregnancy in multiple sclerosis. Looked up from germline, CDR1 is GTSNPN and CDR2 is SVGIG (reference sequence). This CDR3 is built from 13 residues. V was cut by 5 bases and J by 13 bases, with 18 bases left in between. Libraries were prepared by immunoSEQ multiplex PCR; TCRdb keeps only in-frame clonotypes and omits some of them. The sample holds fewer than 75,000 clones, 80% to 95% seen once. The sequenced sample was peripheral blood, obtained in the second trimester of pregnancy. The TCR was taken from a female donor with multiple sclerosis, enrolled in a pregnancy study. V usage is TRBV30 and J usage is TRBJ1-6; tentative D call: TRBD1 (5 bases). The CDR3: CAWGEGEGAPLHF. The CDR3 DNA reads as TGTGCCTGGGGTGAAGGGGAGGGTGCTCCCCTCCACTTT.